This T cell receptor beta chain is from a study of cytomegalovirus exposure and HLA in healthy donors. The study's findings and limits: The classifier reportedly diagnosed cytomegalovirus status with high specificity and sensitivity. A few chains linked to CMV were shown in vitro to be specific for CMV antigens.

Researchers ran the PCR with 60 Vbeta and 13 Jbeta primers. Assay: immunoSEQ multiplex PCR; the TCRdb copy retains only in-frame clones and omits some. The repertoire has approximately 280,000 clones, approximately 90% of them found once; the top ten carry about 2.5%. About this clone itself: Its specificity is unknown.

Input material: PBMCs. This TCR came from a woman aged 18-29 years in good health and CMV-seronegative.

The CDR3 here is CASSVASGISGNTIYF. The CDR3 nucleotides read TGTGCCAGCAGCGTAGCCAGCGGGATCTCTGGAAACACCATATATTTT. The rearrangement joins TRBV9 to TRBJ1-3; no clear D gene. With 0 bases removed from V and 0 bases from J, the gap between germline ends came to 10 bases. From germline, CDR1 is SGDLS and CDR2 YYNGEE. The CDR3 contains 16 residues.